The rows below give T cell receptor beta chains drawn from one sample of a study of T cell responses to AZD1222 COVID-19 vaccine. TCRdb's copy holds only in-frame clones and misses some; the assay was immunoSEQ multiplex PCR. In the table there are approximately 100,000 clones, approximately 92% of which are singletons. Sample: peripheral blood, taken on day 0 of AZD1222 vaccination. These TCRs come from an adult in good health. Both conserved end residues are part of each CDR3. The D gene is left open where the match is weak. Part of the rows lack a size; the others show once, few, many or a class for expanded clones.

CDR3nt: TGTGCCAGCAGCTTAGATCCCGGGCGGGTTCGAGCTTTCTTT
CDR3aa: CASSLDPGRVRAFF
d_gene: -
j_gene: TRBJ1-1
abundance: -
v_gene: TRBV11-3

CDR3nt: TGTGCCAGTAGTATGGTAGGAGGTAATTCACCCCTCCACTTT
CDR3aa: CASSMVGGNSPLHF
d_gene: -
j_gene: TRBJ1-6
abundance: -
v_gene: TRBV19

CDR3nt: TGTGCCTGGAGTGTACAGGGGGCCGGCTATGGCTACACCTTC
CDR3aa: CAWSVQGAGYGYTF
d_gene: TRBD1
j_gene: TRBJ1-2
abundance: -
v_gene: TRBV30

CDR3nt: TGCGCCAGCATTAAGGGAATGGGCTATGGCTACACCTTC
CDR3aa: CASIKGMGYGYTF
d_gene: -
j_gene: TRBJ1-2
abundance: once
v_gene: TRBV10-2

CDR3nt: TGCGCCAGCAGCCAAGATGCGGGACAGGGATGGGACAATGAGCAGTTCTTC
CDR3aa: CASSQDAGQGWDNEQFF
d_gene: TRBD1
j_gene: TRBJ2-1
abundance: -
v_gene: TRBV4-1

CDR3nt: TGTGCCAGCAGCTCGGGACTAGCGGGAGTTGAGACCCAGTACTTC
CDR3aa: CASSSGLAGVETQYF
d_gene: TRBD2
j_gene: TRBJ2-5
abundance: -
v_gene: TRBV7-9

CDR3nt: TGTGCCATCAGTGACCCATTTCCGACAGGGCGGCCTGGAAACACCATATATTTT
CDR3aa: CAISDPFPTGRPGNTIYF
d_gene: TRBD1
j_gene: TRBJ1-3
abundance: once
v_gene: TRBV10-3

CDR3nt: TGTGCCAGCAGAAACCGGGACCGTAGCACAGATACGCAGTATTTT
CDR3aa: CASRNRDRSTDTQYF
d_gene: -
j_gene: TRBJ2-3
abundance: -
v_gene: TRBV27

CDR3nt: TGCAGCGTTTCTGCCGGACGGGACAATCAGCCCCAGCATTTT
CDR3aa: CSVSAGRDNQPQHF
d_gene: -
j_gene: TRBJ1-5
abundance: few
v_gene: TRBV29-1

CDR3nt: TGTGCCAGCAGCTTAACGTGGGACAGGAGGAATGAGCAGTTCTTC
CDR3aa: CASSLTWDRRNEQFF
d_gene: TRBD1
j_gene: TRBJ2-1
abundance: -
v_gene: TRBV7-3

CDR3nt: TGTGCCAGCAGCTTAGACAGGAGTGAGCAGTTCTTC
CDR3aa: CASSLDRSEQFF
d_gene: -
j_gene: TRBJ2-1
abundance: -
v_gene: TRBV11-3

CDR3nt: TGTGCCAGCAGCGTACGTGTGAGCGGCTACGAGCAGTACTTC
CDR3aa: CASSVRVSGYEQYF
d_gene: -
j_gene: TRBJ2-7
abundance: -
v_gene: TRBV9

CDR3nt: TGTGCCAGTATCGATGGGGCAGCCGTATATCAGCCCCAGCATTTT
CDR3aa: CASIDGAAVYQPQHF
d_gene: -
j_gene: TRBJ1-5
abundance: -
v_gene: TRBV19

CDR3nt: TGTGCCAGCAGCGCGGAACAGGGGTTAGGCTATGGCTACACCTTC
CDR3aa: CASSAEQGLGYGYTF
d_gene: TRBD1
j_gene: TRBJ1-2
abundance: -
v_gene: TRBV9

CDR3nt: TGTGCCTGGGGACAGGGGGAGGGTCAGCCCCAGCATTTT
CDR3aa: CAWGQGEGQPQHF
d_gene: TRBD1
j_gene: TRBJ1-5
abundance: -
v_gene: TRBV30

CDR3nt: TGTGCCAGCCCACCCCGGGACAGGGGATTCTATGGCTACACCTTC
CDR3aa: CASPPRDRGFYGYTF
d_gene: TRBD1
j_gene: TRBJ1-2
abundance: -
v_gene: TRBV6-6

CDR3nt: TGTGCCAGCAGCCCTCCTCAAGAGACCCAGTACTTC
CDR3aa: CASSPPQETQYF
d_gene: -
j_gene: TRBJ2-5
abundance: -
v_gene: TRBV14

CDR3nt: TGTGCCAGTAGTTCCCGCCTTGACGGAGGCTACACCTTC
CDR3aa: CASSSRLDGGYTF
d_gene: -
j_gene: TRBJ1-2
abundance: -
v_gene: TRBV19

CDR3nt: TGTGCCAGCAGCGTAGGGGACAGGGGCAATCAGCCCCAGCATTTT
CDR3aa: CASSVGDRGNQPQHF
d_gene: TRBD1
j_gene: TRBJ1-5
abundance: -
v_gene: TRBV9

CDR3nt: TGTGCCAGCAGCTGGCCGGGACTCTCTGGGGAGCAGTACTTC
CDR3aa: CASSWPGLSGEQYF
d_gene: -
j_gene: TRBJ2-7
abundance: -
v_gene: TRBV7-8